These T cell receptor beta chains were read from a single sample in a study of T cells in Graves' hyperthyroidism and ophthalmopathy. TCRdb ran MiXCR on the multiplex PCR reads and lists one entry per CDR3 protein. The sample has around 580,000 distinct CDR3 sequences; 16% are singletons. Material for sequencing was blood. These receptor sequences come from a woman between 18 and 29 years old with Graves' hyperthyroidism. CDR3s include the opening cysteine and the closing phenylalanine or tryptophan. The D gene is left open where the match is weak. Clone size appears in some rows only: once, few, many, or a class for an expanded clone.

V gene,D gene,clone size,J gene,CDR3 length,CDR3 protein,CDR3 DNA
TRBV6-1,.,few,TRBJ1-2,13,CASSEDRRWSYTF,TGTGCCAGCAGTGAAGACAGGCGGTGGAGCTACACCTTC
TRBV7-9,TRBD2,few,TRBJ2-1,16,CASSLTGLAAYNEQFF,TGTGCCAGCAGCTTAACCGGACTAGCGGCCTACAATGAGCAGTTCTTC
TRBV6-1,TRBD1,few,TRBJ2-3,14,CASSSGTGSYTQYF,TGTGCCAGCAGCTCCGGGACAGGGTCATATACGCAGTATTTT
TRBV7-3,.,.,TRBJ2-2,15,CASSPSGLYTGELFF,TGTGCCAGCAGCCCGTCGGGGCTCTACACCGGGGAGCTGTTTTTT
TRBV4-1,TRBD2,few,TRBJ2-3,16,CASSQDGLANTDTQYF,TGCGCCAGCAGCCAAGACGGACTAGCGAACACAGATACGCAGTATTTT
TRBV6-2/TRBV6-3,.,.,TRBJ2-5,16,CASRTSGGGNQETQYF,TGTGCCAGCAGGACCTCGGGGGGCGGGAATCAAGAGACCCAGTACTTC
TRBV12-3/TRBV12-4,.,.,TRBJ2-2,14,CASSHGTFAGELFF,TGTGCCAGCAGTCACGGGACTTTCGCCGGGGAGCTGTTTTTT
TRBV12-3/TRBV12-4,.,.,TRBJ1-1,14,CASRGVQLNTEAFF,TGTGCCAGCAGGGGGGTACAGCTGAACACTGAAGCTTTCTTT
TRBV5-1,TRBD2,.,TRBJ2-3,13,CASSLGSGGAQYF,TGCGCCAGCAGCTTGGGGTCGGGAGGGGCGCAGTATTTT
TRBV20-1,.,few,TRBJ1-6,10,CSARLSPLHF,TGCAGTGCTAGACTTTCACCCCTCCACTTT
TRBV7-2,TRBD1,many,TRBJ1-6,15,CASSLIQGALTPLHF,TGTGCCAGCAGCTTAATTCAGGGGGCCCTTACACCCCTCCACTTT
TRBV7-2,TRBD2,few,TRBJ2-1,16,CASSSRASGGVNEQSF,TGTGCCAGCAGCTCCCGAGCTAGCGGGGGGGTCAATGAGCAGTCCTTC
TRBV29-1,TRBD1,many,TRBJ1-2,13,CSVEGQGAGGYTF,TGCAGCGTTGAGGGACAGGGGGCCGGTGGCTACACCTTC
TRBV5-1,.,many,TRBJ1-2,14,CASSSDSYNYGYTF,TGCGCCAGCAGCTCGGACAGCTATAACTATGGCTACACCTTC
TRBV7-2,.,.,TRBJ2-5,12,CASSLGVKTQYF,TGTGCCAGCAGCTTGGGTGTAAAGACCCAGTACTTC
TRBV20-1,TRBD2,many,TRBJ2-7,13,CRGASGQSYEQYF,TGCAGGGGCGCTAGCGGACAATCCTACGAGCAGTACTTC
TRBV6-1,TRBD1,many,TRBJ1-1,12,CASSGPTGRSFF,TGTGCCAGCAGTGGTCCGACAGGGCGGTCTTTCTTT
TRBV7-8,TRBD2,many,TRBJ2-3,17,CASSPASSGGVTDTQYF,TGTGCCAGCAGCCCGGCGAGTAGCGGGGGGGTTACAGATACGCAGTATTTT
TRBV2,.,many,TRBJ1-3,17,CASSESGRRISGNTIYF,TGTGCCAGCAGTGAATCGGGCAGGAGGATCTCTGGAAACACCATATATTTT
TRBV6-1,.,few,TRBJ2-7,14,CAGEPGHDLGEQYF,TGTGCCGGGGAGCCGGGACACGACCTGGGCGAGCAGTACTTC
TRBV3-1,.,many,TRBJ1-1,14,CASSQGTRLTEAFF,TGTGCCAGCAGCCAAGGGACACGACTGACTGAAGCTTTCTTT
TRBV28,.,.,TRBJ1-5,15,CASSLFVPDNQPQHF,TGTGCCAGCAGTTTATTTGTACCCGACAATCAGCCCCAGCATTTT
TRBV29-1,.,many,TRBJ1-1,12,CSVGRGDTEAFF,TGCAGCGTTGGTAGGGGGGACACTGAAGCTTTCTTT
TRBV6-1,.,few,TRBJ2-7,13,CASSPTGRYEQYF,TGTGCCAGCAGCCCAACGGGACGATACGAGCAGTACTTC
TRBV15,.,.,TRBJ1-1,13,CATSHRENTEAFF,TGTGCCACCAGCCACCGGGAGAACACTGAAGCTTTCTTT
TRBV10-1,.,few,TRBJ2-7,13,CASRGLATYEQYF,TGCGCCAGCAGGGGGCTAGCGACCTACGAGCAGTACTTC
TRBV4-3,TRBD1,.,TRBJ1-2,14,CASSLGQVGGGYTF,TGCGCCAGCAGCCTCGGACAGGTCGGGGGTGGCTACACCTTC
TRBV6-1,.,few,TRBJ1-5,16,CASTQGGMFFGQPQHF,TGTGCCAGCACCCAAGGGGGTATGTTTTTTGGTCAGCCCCAGCATTTT
TRBV5-1,TRBD2,many,TRBJ2-7,15,CASSLEGTSGREQYF,TGCGCCAGCAGCCTTGAAGGGACTAGCGGGAGGGAGCAGTACTTC
TRBV29-1,.,few,TRBJ2-2,20,CSVAQLPPPVGRVNTGELFF,TGCAGCGTTGCCCAACTCCCCCCCCCCGTGGGACGTGTGAATACCGGGGAGCTGTTTTTT
TRBV27,.,few,TRBJ2-1,11,CASGEENEQFF,TGTGCCAGCGGCGAAGAGAATGAGCAGTTCTTC
TRBV12-3/TRBV12-4,.,few,TRBJ2-2,15,CASSHPGDGAGELFF,TGTGCCAGCAGCCATCCGGGAGATGGGGCCGGGGAGCTGTTTTTT
TRBV10-3,.,few,TRBJ1-1,14,CAISESVTGAEAFF,TGTGCCATCAGTGAGTCGGTAACAGGTGCTGAAGCTTTCTTT
TRBV12-3/TRBV12-4,TRBD1,many,TRBJ1-2,14,CASTPQGVAYGYTF,TGTGCCAGCACACCGCAGGGGGTGGCCTATGGCTACACCTTC
TRBV20-1,TRBD2,many,TRBJ2-3,16,CSARGGGLRSTDTQYF,TGCAGTGCTAGAGGCGGGGGACTACGTAGCACAGATACGCAGTATTTT
TRBV3-1,TRBD2,many,TRBJ2-1,17,CASSAGVGLAGFNEQFF,TGTGCCAGCAGCGCCGGGGTTGGACTAGCGGGGTTTAATGAGCAGTTCTTC
TRBV5-1,TRBD2,.,TRBJ2-1,15,CASSLAGLVRNEQFF,TGCGCCAGCAGCTTGGCTGGACTAGTACGCAATGAGCAGTTCTTC
TRBV20-1,.,.,TRBJ1-2,13,CSARSREDYGYTF,TGCAGTGCTAGAAGCAGGGAAGACTATGGCTACACCTTC
TRBV14,TRBD1,.,TRBJ1-2,15,CASSQARTGGNGYTF,TGTGCCAGCAGCCAAGCCCGGACAGGGGGAAATGGCTACACCTTC
TRBV5-1,.,.,TRBJ2-1,12,CASREGGNEQFF,TGCGCCAGCAGAGAAGGGGGCAATGAGCAGTTCTTC
TRBV24-1,.,.,TRBJ2-1,15,CATRGRGGQDNEQFF,TGTGCCACCAGGGGGAGGGGGGGCCAGGACAATGAGCAGTTCTTC
TRBV6-2/TRBV6-3,.,few,TRBJ1-1,15,CASSRQVGVNTEAFF,TGTGCCAGCAGTCGACAGGTTGGGGTGAACACTGAAGCTTTCTTT
TRBV4-1,TRBD1,.,TRBJ1-2,15,CASSPKTGTLYGYTF,TGCGCCAGCAGCCCAAAGACAGGGACTCTCTATGGCTACACCTTC
TRBV7-3,.,.,TRBJ1-1,15,CASSLQGGRNTEAFF,TGTGCCAGCAGCCTCCAAGGGGGGCGGAACACTGAAGCTTTCTTT
TRBV24-1,.,.,TRBJ2-2,16,CATSDFAKGRTGELFF,TGTGCCACCAGTGATTTCGCGAAAGGGCGAACCGGGGAGCTGTTTTTT
TRBV11-2,TRBD2,many,TRBJ2-4,16,CASSRFRGRAGDIQYF,TGTGCCAGCAGCCGATTCCGCGGGAGGGCCGGCGACATTCAGTACTTC